These 15 T cell receptor beta chains share one sample of origin, sequenced in a study of Ad26.COV2.S vaccination and SARS-CoV-2 variants. Repertoires were generated with immunoSEQ multiplex PCR, while TCRdb's copy carries only in-frame clones and drops some. The sample holds about 180,000 clones, 87% seen once. Here the sequenced sample was peripheral blood, taken after recovery from COVID-19. The receptors here all came from a human donor who had recovered from COVID-19.

J is TRBJ2-5 and V is TRBV3-1 (or the pseudogene TRBV3-2), with 14 bases identical to TRBD2. This CDR3 region has 15 residues. Trimming cost V 8 bases and J 5 bases; bases outside gene matches: 7. Germline V gene data show CDR1 as LGHDT and CDR2 as YNNKEL (reference sequence). CDR3 in DNA: TGTGCCAGCGGGACTAGCGGGAGAGGCATGGAGACCCAGTACTTC. This translates into CASGTSGRGMETQYF.

This clone was detected once. The V call is TRBV6-5, the J call TRBJ2-1; 11 nucleotides match TRBD2. The CDR3 runs to 15 residues. Germline loops: CDR1 MNHEY, CDR2 SVGAGI. Trimming cost V 6 bases and J 6 bases; bases outside gene matches: 7. DNA of the CDR3: TGTGCCAGCAGCCTACTAGCGGGAGTGCCCAATGAGCAGTTCTTC. Amino acid sequence: CASSLLAGVPNEQFF.

CDR3 region: CASSLTSGTTDTQYF. In DNA form, the CDR3 reads TGCGCCAGCAGCCTTACTAGCGGGACCACAGATACGCAGTATTTT. This rearrangement joins TRBV5-1 to TRBJ2-3; 10 bases map to TRBD2. The V and J ends lost 4 bases and 2 bases, in that order; junction bases with no gene match: 4. Germline CDR1 reads SGHRS; CDR2 reads YFSETQ. This CDR3 has 15 residues. Looking up the rest from reference TRBV5-1 and TRBJ2-3 gives the full variable domain: KAGVTQTPRYLIKTRGQQVTLSCSPISGHRSVSWYQQTPGQGLQFLFEYFSETQRNKGNFPGRFSGRQFSNSRSEMNVSTLELGDSALYLCASSLTSGTTDTQYFGPGTRLTVL.

The V and J genes are TRBV19 and TRBJ2-7; 10 bases are shared with TRBD1. The V gene end was trimmed by 2 bases and the J gene end by 2 bases; junction bases not matched to a gene: 12. Germline CDR1 LNHDA, CDR2 SQIVND (reference sequence). The CDR3 runs 18 residues. CDR3 nucleotide sequence: TGTGCCAGTAGTATATTTAGTGTTGGGGACAGGGGCCCCTACGAGCAGTACTTC. Encoded protein: CASSIFSVGDRGPYEQYF. Together with reference TRBV19 and TRBJ2-7, the CDR3 gives the full variable domain: DGGITQSPKYLFRKEGQNVTLSCEQNLNHDAMYWYRQDPGQGLRLIYYSQIVNDFQKGDIAEGYSVSREKKESFPLTVTSAQKNPTAFYLCASSIFSVGDRGPYEQYFGPGTRLTVT.

The rearrangement joins TRBV11-2 to TRBJ1-2, with 8 bases aligning to TRBD1. With V trimmed by 2 bases and J by 4 bases, 9 bases remained unmatched. The CDR3 contains 16 residues. Germline lookup yields CDR1 SGHAT and CDR2 FQNNGV. The CDR3, as DNA: TGTGCCAGCAGCTTACTGGGGGGACAGGAGCCCTATGGCTACACCTTC. Translating it yields CASSLLGGQEPYGYTF. Combining the CDR3 with reference TRBV11-2 and TRBJ1-2 gives the whole variable domain EAGVAQSPRYKIIEKRQSVAFWCNPISGHATLYWYQQILGQGPKLLIQFQNNGVVDDSQLPKDRFSAERLKGVDSTLKIQPAKLEDSAVYLCASSLLGGQEPYGYTFGSGTRLTVV.

This sequence joins TRBV11-3 and TRBJ1-2, with 7 bases identical to TRBD1. CDR3 length: 16 amino acids. After removal of 5 bases from V and 9 bases from J, the junction contained 18 bases not matched to a gene. Germline values: CDR1 SGHNT, CDR2 YENEEA. For the CDR3, the DNA is TGTGCCAGCAGCATTTTACTCGGGACAGTGCATTATAGCTACACCTTC. It specifies CASSILLGTVHYSYTF.

The chain carries TRBV7-2 and TRBJ2-7, with TRBD2 matching over 9 bases. Trimming at V came to 1 base and at J to 4 bases, leaving 2 bases not matched to a gene. The CDR3 is 14 residues long. Germline lookup yields CDR1 SGHTA and CDR2 FQGNSA. The CDR3 spells CASSLGSGGYEQYF. The CDR3 region has the DNA TGTGCCAGCAGCTTAGGTAGCGGGGGTTACGAGCAGTACTTC.

The rearrangement links TRBV6-6 to TRBJ2-7; 8 bases are shared with TRBD1. Germline V gene lookup returns CDR1 MNHNY and CDR2 SVGAGI (reference sequence). Unmatched junction bases numbered 5, after V lost 0 bases and J lost 7 bases. The CDR3 is 14 amino acids. CDR3 DNA: TGTGCCAGCAGTTACTCACCCAGGGGGCGGGAGCAGTACTTC. Translating it yields CASSYSPRGREQYF.

V and J are TRBV27 and TRBJ1-2; 8 positions match TRBD1. The V gene's germline CDR1 is MNHEY and CDR2 SMNVEV (reference sequence). The CDR3 consists of 13 residues. V gave up 3 bases and J gave up 6 bases; unmatched junction bases: 3. The CDR3 reads CASSFTGGDGYTF. CDR3 in DNA: TGTGCCAGCAGTTTCACAGGGGGGGATGGCTACACCTTC.

The chain combines TRBV9 with TRBJ2-7, with D perhaps matching TRBD2 (6 bases). The V end lost 0 bases, the J end lost 5 bases, and 15 bases lay between the germline ends. There are 15 residues in the CDR3. Looked up from germline, CDR1 is SGDLS and CDR2 is YYNGEE. CDR3 DNA sequence: TGTGCCAGCAGCGTAGATCCGGGAGCGTCCAACGAGCAGTACTTC. It yields the protein CASSVDPGASNEQYF. The variable domain in full, with the rest retrieved from reference TRBV9 and TRBJ2-7, is DSGVTQTPKHLITATGQRVTLRCSPRSGDLSVYWYQQSLDQGLQFLIQYYNGEERAKGNILERFSAQQFPDLHSELNLSSLELGDSALYFCASSVDPGASNEQYFGPGTRLTVT.

The rearrangement links TRBV7-7 to TRBJ2-1, with TRBD2 matching 7 bases. The J segment lost 8 bases and the V segment lost 4 bases, leaving 11 bases of the junction unmatched. Germline CDR1 is SSHAT and CDR2 is FNYEAQ (reference sequence). The CDR3 covers 15 residues. The chain's CDR3 is CASSSPGGPFHEQFF. In DNA, the CDR3 is TGTGCCAGCAGCTCTCCGGGAGGCCCTTTCCATGAGCAGTTCTTC.

The rearrangement links TRBV30 to TRBJ1-5; 11 bases fit TRBD1. CDR3 size: 14 residues. Germline assignment: CDR1 GTSNPN and CDR2 SVGIG (reference sequence). With V trimmed by 4 bases and J by 4 bases, 3 bases remained unmatched. The CDR3 DNA reads TGTGCCTGGAAGGACAGGGGGCCAAATCAGCCCCAGCATTTT. This sequence encodes CAWKDRGPNQPQHF.

The rearrangement uses TRBV20-1 and TRBJ2-7; D gene uncertain. This CDR3 contains 11 residues. Trimming stripped 3 bases from V and 6 bases from J, with 9 bases between. Germline CDR1 is DFQATT and CDR2 is SNEGSKA (reference sequence). The CDR3: CSASTTGEQYF. CDR3 DNA sequence: TGCAGTGCTAGTACAACGGGCGAGCAGTACTTC.

The chain is built from TRBV2 and TRBJ1-2; no firm D call. The CDR3 has 14 residues. Germline CDR1 SNHLY, CDR2 FYNNEI. The V gene lost 7 bases and the J gene lost 4 bases, with 16 bases spanning the gap. For the CDR3, the DNA is TGTGCCAGCACCGGCGACCCTAGCTTCTATGGCTACACCTTC. Protein: CASTGDPSFYGYTF.

The chain's CDR3 is CASTEDRGETQYF. The CDR3 coding sequence is TGTGCCAGCACCGAAGATAGGGGTGAGACCCAGTACTTC. The rearrangement uses TRBV6-5 and TRBJ2-5, with a weak D call TRBD1 (5 bases). The CDR3 spans 13 residues. From germline, CDR1 is MNHEY and CDR2 SVGAGI. Trimming cost V 7 bases and J 5 bases, with 14 bases left between them.